The 26 T cell receptor beta chains listed next were all sequenced from one sample in a study of blood T cell repertoires in COVID-19. Produced via immunoSEQ multiplex PCR; TCRdb's table is partial and in-frame only. Of roughly 370,000 clones listed, around 87% are singletons. Sequencing input: PBMCs or T cells enriched from blood (not recorded which). These receptors were collected from a woman in her forties or fifties who had recovered from COVID-19.

This clone was seen once. V gene TRBV3-1 (or the pseudogene TRBV3-2) combines with J gene TRBJ2-1; 8 bases agree with TRBD2. CDR3 size: 20 residues. Germline CDR1 reads LGHDT; CDR2 reads YNNKEL (reference sequence). J was trimmed by 9 bases and V by 0 bases; bases with no gene match: 22. In DNA, the CDR3 is TGTGCCAGCAGCCAAGACCCTCCCAGCGGGGGCGCGGATGTAGATGTTGAGCAGTTCTTC. Translated, it gives CASSQDPPSGGADVDVEQFF.

The J gene is TRBJ1-2, the V gene TRBV19; 8 nucleotides match TRBD1. V was pared by 7 bases and J by 2 bases, with 9 bases of the junction left unmatched. The CDR3 length is 15 residues. In germline, CDR1 is LNHDA, CDR2 SQIVND (reference sequence). CDR3 DNA: TGTGCCAGTAACGAACTCGGGACAGGAAACTATGGCTACACCTTC. Translating gives CASNELGTGNYGYTF.

This clone was seen ten or more times. The CDR3 nucleotides are TGTGCCAGCGGGGGAGGGATTGTTGGGGAGCTGTTTTTT. This gives the protein CASGGGIVGELFF. The chain is built from TRBV6-5 and TRBJ2-2, with TRBD2 matching over 7 bases. V gave up 8 bases and J gave up 8 bases; unmatched junction bases: 8. Germline assignment: CDR1 MNHEY and CDR2 SVGAGI. The CDR3 has 13 amino acids.

V is TRBV6-5 and J is TRBJ1-2; the match to TRBD1 covers 8 bases. CDR1 MNHEY and CDR2 SVGAGI come from the germline V gene. The CDR3 is 16 amino acids. V dropped 3 bases and J dropped 4; count of bases not matched to a gene: 10. CDR3: CASSYGDRNSIYGYTF. For the CDR3, the DNA is TGTGCCAGCAGTTATGGGGACAGGAACTCGATCTATGGCTACACCTTC.

This chain joins TRBV5-1 and TRBJ1-4; D perhaps matches TRBD1 (5 bases). Germline loops: CDR1 SGHRS, CDR2 YFSETQ. This CDR3 has 16 residues. The V and J ends lost 5 bases and 4 bases respectively, with 18 bases between them. The CDR3 DNA sequence: TGCGCCAGCAGGAAGCAGGGCGGGGGAGTTAATGAAAAACTGTTTTTT. It translates to CASRKQGGGVNEKLFF.

The gene calls are TRBV30 and TRBJ1-2; D is perhaps TRBD1 (5 bases). V was cut by 1 base and J by 3 bases, with 12 bases left in between. CDR3 length equals 14 residues. Germline CDR1 is GTSNPN and CDR2 is SVGIG (reference sequence). CDR3 region: CAWSGRGRYYGYTF. In nucleotides, the CDR3 is TGTGCCTGGAGTGGGCGGGGGAGGTACTATGGCTACACCTTC.

The chain employs TRBV19 and TRBJ1-5, with 10 bases lining up with TRBD1. Germline CDR1 LNHDA, CDR2 SQIVND (reference sequence). This CDR3 comprises 16 residues. The J segment lost 3 bases and the V segment lost 7 bases, leaving 9 bases of the junction unmatched. For the CDR3, the DNA is TGTGCCAGTACCCTGGGGGGACAGGGGTACAATCAGCCCCAGCATTTT. It is translated as CASTLGGQGYNQPQHF.

This chain links TRBV11-2 with TRBJ1-2; D perhaps matches TRBD1 (5 bases). The CDR3 has 13 residues. The V end lost 5 bases, the J end lost 5 bases, and 12 bases lay between the germline ends. CDR1 is SGHAT, CDR2 FQNNGV, per germline. The CDR3 coding sequence is TGTGCCAGCAGCCCCGGGGGTATATATGGCTACACCTTC. Translation: CASSPGGIYGYTF.

The chain combines TRBV6-5 with TRBJ1-1; D possibly corresponds to TRBD1 (6 bases). The germline V gene encodes CDR1 MNHEY and CDR2 SVGAGI. With 6 bases removed from V and 5 bases from J, the gap between germline ends came to 13 bases. The CDR3 covers 13 residues. CDR3 protein: CASSIQGGTEAFF. The CDR3 DNA is TGTGCCAGCAGCATACAGGGAGGGACTGAAGCTTTCTTT.

On this clone: Because the CDR3's place on the DNA is in doubt, the DNA is left out and the CDR3 is given as listed by TCRdb. The J gene is TRBJ1-2, the V gene TRBV19; TRBD1 is taken as the D call from the table, unchecked against the DNA. The CDR3 totals 18 residues, both ends included. Germline CDR1 LNHDA, CDR2 SQIVND (reference sequence). CDR3 loop: CASSIVGIGTEKNMANTF.

The genes are TRBV28 and TRBJ1-5, with D hard to call. Germline V gene lookup returns CDR1 MDHEN and CDR2 SYDVKM. The CDR3 length is 13 residues. V lost 8 bases to trimming and J lost 0 bases, with 8 bases between them. The CDR3 protein is CASRENSNQPQHF. The CDR3 nucleotides read TGTGCCAGCCGTGAGAATAGCAATCAGCCCCAGCATTTT.

The rearrangement uses TRBV7-2 and TRBJ1-5, with 8 positions matching TRBD1. V dropped 5 bases and J dropped 0; count of bases not matched to a gene: 6. CDR3 size: 16 residues. Germline CDR1 is SGHTA and CDR2 is FQGNSA. The CDR3 nucleotides read TGTGCCAGCAGCGGACAGGGAGGGAATAGCAATCAGCCCCAGCATTTT. Protein: CASSGQGGNSNQPQHF.

The rearrangement uses TRBV9 and TRBJ2-2, with D perhaps matching TRBD2 (6 bases). From germline, CDR1 is SGDLS and CDR2 YYNGEE. Between the trimmed V and J ends, which lost 2 bases and 7 bases, there was a span of 9 bases. This CDR3 has 13 residues. CDR3 bases: TGTGCCAGCAGCGTCGGGGGAAGCGGGGAGCTGTTTTTT. It encodes CASSVGGSGELFF.

This clone was seen once. The chain has TRBV6-2 or TRBV6-3 and TRBJ1-5; D might be TRBD1 (6 bases). The CDR3 has 16 amino acids. The ends were cut back, 0 bases at V and 6 bases at J, with 15 bases in the middle. Looked up from germline, CDR1 is MNHEY and CDR2 is SVGEGT. The CDR3 loop reads CASSYSDSRGPQPQHF. The CDR3 DNA reads as TGTGCCAGCAGTTACTCGGACAGTCGGGGTCCTCAGCCCCAGCATTTT.

The CDR3 here is CASSVDRDSKYQPQHF. The CDR3 nucleotides read TGTGCCAGCAGTGTAGATAGGGACAGTAAGTATCAGCCCCAGCATTTT. The V and J genes are TRBV6-1 and TRBJ1-5; TRBD1 matches at 7 bases. With 4 bases clipped from V and 5 bases from J, the junction kept 11 bases outside the gene matches. CDR3 length equals 16 residues. Germline assignment: CDR1 MNHNS and CDR2 SASEGT.

The V gene is TRBV7-8, the J gene TRBJ1-5; weak D call: TRBD1 (6 bases). Germline V gene lookup returns CDR1 SGHVS and CDR2 FQNEAQ. V was shortened by 5 bases and J by 6 bases, with 23 bases between the two germline ends. The length of the CDR3 is 17 residues. Here the CDR3 DNA reads TGTGCCAGCAGCCTCAATCTAACAGGGCTGATTCTTCAGCCCCAGCATTTT. Protein: CASSLNLTGLILQPQHF.

The chain couples TRBV6-2 or TRBV6-3 to TRBJ2-1; 8 positions agree with TRBD2. The CDR3 runs to 17 residues. Germline V gene lookup returns CDR1 MNHEY and CDR2 SVGEGT. V was pared by 2 bases and J by 4 bases, with 10 bases of the junction left unmatched. CDR3 nucleotides: TGTGCCAGCAGTTACGAATTAGGGCGGGGGGAATACAATGAGCAGTTCTTC. As protein: CASSYELGRGEYNEQFF.

The count of this clone is one. V and J are TRBV25-1 and TRBJ2-1, with D tentatively TRBD2 (5 bases). V lost 5 bases and J lost 3, with 14 bases in between. CDR3 length equals 15 residues. The germline V gene encodes CDR1 MGHDK and CDR2 SYGVNS. CDR3 sequence reads: CASSLPGLGYNEQFF. In DNA, the CDR3 is TGTGCCAGCAGTTTACCGGGGTTGGGCTACAATGAGCAGTTCTTC.

This clone was observed once. This chain links TRBV7-2 with TRBJ2-7; a weak D match, TRBD1 (6 bases). This CDR3 has 13 residues. V lost 1 base, J lost 6 bases, and 10 bases lay in between. Germline lookup yields CDR1 SGHTA and CDR2 FQGNSA. As DNA, the CDR3 is TGTGCCAGCAGCTTAGACAGGGTTAGCGAGCAGTACTTC. Protein: CASSLDRVSEQYF.

The table lists this clone with a count of one. The rearrangement joins TRBV7-2 to TRBJ2-3, with 7 bases that match TRBD2. The CDR3 has 15 amino acids. J was trimmed by 7 bases and V by 2 bases; bases with no gene match: 9. Germline-derived CDR1 and CDR2 are SGHTA and FQGNSA. CDR3 residues: CASSLMVTSRHTQYF. In nucleotides, the CDR3 is TGTGCCAGCAGCTTAATGGTGACTAGCAGGCATACGCAGTATTTT.

The rearrangement joins TRBV2 to TRBJ1-1, with D possibly being TRBD1 (6 bases). The CDR3 is made up of 12 amino acids. Germline assignment: CDR1 SNHLY and CDR2 FYNNEI. With 10 bases removed from V and 7 bases from J, the gap between germline ends came to 16 bases. CDR3 in DNA: TGTGCCACCCCCACAGGGACCTATGAAGCTTTCTTT. Translating it yields CATPTGTYEAFF.

This CDR3 reads CASSPRQGATDTQYF. In DNA, the CDR3 is TGCGCCAGCAGCCCGCGACAGGGGGCCACAGATACGCAGTATTTT. The chain employs TRBV5-1 and TRBJ2-3; 10 nucleotides line up with TRBD1. V was clipped by 4 bases and J by 2 bases; unmatched bases: 4. The CDR3 extends over 15 amino acids. Germline V gene data show CDR1 as SGHRS and CDR2 as YFSETQ.

This clone appeared a few times. The chain is built from TRBV30 and TRBJ2-2, with D possibly TRBD1 on 5 matching bases. The V end was cut by 7 bases, the J end by 0 bases, with 15 bases between. This CDR3 has 15 amino acids. Germline V gene data show CDR1 as GTSNPN and CDR2 as SVGIG (reference sequence). The CDR3 sequence is CAFLRGHSNTGELFF. CDR3 DNA sequence: TGTGCCTTTCTGAGAGGACACTCGAACACCGGGGAGCTGTTTTTT.

This clone has a handful of counts. The chain uses TRBV28 and TRBJ1-2, with D perhaps TRBD1 (5 bases). CDR3 length: 12 residues. V lost 2 bases and J lost 7, with 8 bases in between. The germline V gene has CDR1 MDHEN and CDR2 SYDVKM. CDR3 sequence reads: CASSLKGFGYTF. The CDR3 DNA reads as TGTGCCAGCAGTTTAAAGGGGTTTGGCTACACCTTC.

The J gene is TRBJ2-1, the V gene TRBV19; a possible D gene is TRBD1 (6 bases). V lost 1 base, J lost 10 bases, and 8 bases lay in between. The germline V gene has CDR1 LNHDA and CDR2 SQIVND (reference sequence). The CDR3 is 12 amino acids. Here the CDR3 reads CASSIGGTEQFF. In DNA, the CDR3 is TGTGCCAGTAGTATAGGGGGGACAGAGCAGTTCTTC.

The chain recombines TRBV25-1 with TRBJ2-1; D unresolved. This CDR3 comprises 11 residues. Trimming cost V 4 bases and J 10 bases, with 8 bases left between them. The germline CDR1 and CDR2 sequences are MGHDK and SYGVNS. The CDR3 is CASSGILEQFF. DNA of the CDR3: TGTGCCAGCAGTGGTATCCTGGAGCAGTTCTTC.